Shown below are 19 T cell receptor beta chains from a single sample sequenced in a study of blood T cell repertoires in COVID-19. The table came from immunoSEQ multiplex PCR; TCRdb's copy has only in-frame clones and leaves some out. Here the sample spans some 80,000 clones, about 78% being singletons. The specimen was peripheral blood. Source of these receptors: a man aged 55 to 69 with COVID-19, enrolled during active disease.

This sequence joins TRBV27 and TRBJ2-3; weak D call: TRBD2 (6 bases). V lost 7 bases and J lost 4, with 21 bases in between. Germline assignment: CDR1 MNHEY and CDR2 SMNVEV (reference sequence). CDR3 length: 16 residues. The CDR3 loop is CASMLFPGREADTQYF. As DNA, the CDR3 is TGTGCCAGCATGTTATTCCCCGGGAGAGAGGCAGATACGCAGTATTTT.

This clone was counted only a few times. The genes are TRBV7-3 and TRBJ1-1; the D is unclear. Per the germline V gene, CDR1 is SGHTA and CDR2 is FQGTGA. The CDR3 covers 13 residues. Trimming stripped 3 bases from V and 1 base from J, with 6 bases between. CDR3 protein: CASSFGRNTEAFF. The CDR3 coding sequence is TGTGCCAGCAGCTTCGGGAGGAACACTGAAGCTTTCTTT.

Comments on this clone: This specimen includes other DNA sequences encoding the same CDR3. The V and J genes are TRBV9 and TRBJ1-4; D unresolved. Germline assignment: CDR1 SGDLS and CDR2 YYNGEE. V lost 0 bases to trimming and J lost 0 bases, with 3 bases between them. The CDR3 has 14 amino acids. In DNA form, the CDR3 reads TGTGCCAGCAGCGTAGCTGCAACTAATGAAAAACTGTTTTTT. Translated, it gives CASSVAATNEKLFF.

The J gene is TRBJ2-1, the V gene TRBV6-4; 8 bases are shared with TRBD2. Germline CDR1 reads MRHNA; CDR2 reads SNTAGT. This CDR3 has 14 residues. Trimming at V came to 0 bases and at J to 6 bases, leaving 1 base not matched to a gene. CDR3 nucleotides: TGTGCCAGCAGTGACTCGGGGACTAGCAATGAGCAGTTCTTC. Translation gives CASSDSGTSNEQFF.

This clone was recorded once. The rearrangement links TRBV7-9 to TRBJ2-2, with 12 positions matching TRBD2. J was trimmed by 6 bases and V by 7 bases; bases with no gene match: 9. The CDR3 is made up of 16 amino acids. Per germline, CDR1 SEHNR and CDR2 FQNEAQ (reference sequence). CDR3 in amino acids: CASNFLAGGIAGELFF. In nucleotides, the CDR3 is TGTGCCAGCAACTTCCTAGCGGGAGGGATCGCCGGGGAGCTGTTTTTT.

The chain employs TRBV11-1 and TRBJ2-7; 7 bases align to TRBD2. Trimming cost V 3 bases and J 4 bases; bases outside gene matches: 9. The CDR3 runs 15 residues. CDR1 is SGHAT, CDR2 FQDESV, per germline (reference sequence). DNA for the CDR3: TGTGCCAGCAGCTTTCCAACGGGAGGATTGTACGAGCAGTACTTC. This codes for CASSFPTGGLYEQYF.

For the CDR3, the DNA is TGTGCCAGTAGTATCACCGGGACACTCCAAGAGACCCAGTACTTC. Amino acid sequence: CASSITGTLQETQYF. The rearrangement uses TRBV19 and TRBJ2-5; weak D call: TRBD1 (6 bases). Germline V gene lookup returns CDR1 LNHDA and CDR2 SQIVND (reference sequence). The CDR3 covers 15 residues. V was cut by 3 bases and J by 1 base, with 12 bases left in between.

V is TRBV20-1 and J is TRBJ2-7, with D unclear. This CDR3 contains 14 residues. Germline assignment: CDR1 DFQATT and CDR2 SNEGSKA (reference sequence). V gave up 3 bases and J gave up 2 bases, with 14 bases separating them. Here the CDR3 DNA reads TGCAGTGCTAGTGATACAGCCCGAGCCTACGAGCAGTACTTC. It yields the protein CSASDTARAYEQYF.

The genes are TRBV5-1 and TRBJ2-5; 7 bases line up with TRBD1. After removal of 3 bases from V and 4 bases from J, the junction contained 9 bases not matched to a gene. CDR3 length: 15 amino acids. The germline V gene has CDR1 SGHRS and CDR2 YFSETQ. In nucleotides, the CDR3 is TGCGCCAGCAGCTCCACAGGGGATTCCAGAGAGACCCAGTACTTC. It is translated as CASSSTGDSRETQYF.

This clone turned up a few times. The rearrangement links TRBV11-2 to TRBJ2-4; weak D call: TRBD2 (6 bases). The CDR3 contains 16 residues. CDR1 and CDR2 from the germline V gene are SGHAT and FQNNGV. The V end was cut by 2 bases, the J end by 0 bases, with 11 bases between. CDR3 sequence: CASSLLGGRAKNIQYF. CDR3 coding DNA: TGTGCCAGCAGCTTATTGGGGGGAAGAGCCAAAAACATTCAGTACTTC. Looking up the rest from reference TRBV11-2 and TRBJ2-4 gives the full variable domain: EAGVAQSPRYKIIEKRQSVAFWCNPISGHATLYWYQQILGQGPKLLIQFQNNGVVDDSQLPKDRFSAERLKGVDSTLKIQPAKLEDSAVYLCASSLLGGRAKNIQYFGAGTRLSVL.

This clone was found many times. The V and J genes are TRBV7-2 and TRBJ2-7; 12 bases align to TRBD2. The V gene's germline CDR1 is SGHTA and CDR2 FQGNSA. Trimming removed 5 bases from V and 0 bases from J; junction bases left unmatched: 5. CDR3 length: 16 amino acids. The CDR3, as DNA: TGTGCCAGCAGCCCGCGGGGACTAGCGGGCTCCTACGAGCAGTACTTC. This translates into CASSPRGLAGSYEQYF.

The chain has TRBV5-4 and TRBJ2-5; TRBD2 agrees at 10 bases. This CDR3 has 15 amino acids. Germline lookup yields CDR1 SGHNT and CDR2 YYREEE (reference sequence). V trimming: 4 bases; J trimming: 7 bases; junction bases outside the gene matches: 10. The CDR3 DNA reads TGTGCCAGCAGCCCCTCTGGGACTAGCGTTACGACCCAGTACTTC. It encodes CASSPSGTSVTTQYF.

The chain recombines TRBV25-1 with TRBJ2-1; 7 bases are a match to TRBD2. V lost 5 bases, J lost 2 bases, and 9 bases stayed unmatched. CDR3 size: 16 residues. Germline CDR1 and CDR2: MGHDK and SYGVNS. CDR3 DNA: TGTGCCAGCAGTCCGTCGGGAGGAGAAGCCTACAATGAGCAGTTCTTC. This translates into CASSPSGGEAYNEQFF.

CDR3 in amino acids: CASSYEGTATEAFF. As DNA, the CDR3 is TGTGCCAGCAGTTACGAGGGTACGGCGACTGAAGCTTTCTTT. The rearrangement joins TRBV6-6 to TRBJ1-1, with unresolved D. Germline CDR1 and CDR2: MNHNY and SVGAGI (reference sequence). CDR3 length: 14 amino acids. Trimming shortened V by 2 bases and J by 5 bases, and 12 bases separated the two germline ends.

This rearrangement joins TRBV3-1 (or the pseudogene TRBV3-2) to TRBJ2-3; TRBD2 agrees at 11 bases. Germline V gene sequence: CDR1 LGHDT, CDR2 YNNKEL (reference sequence). Unmatched junction bases numbered 7, after V lost 2 bases and J lost 3 bases. The CDR3 consists of 17 residues. The CDR3 loop is CASSQKGLAEKTDTQYF. The CDR3 DNA is TGTGCCAGCAGCCAAAAGGGACTAGCGGAAAAAACAGATACGCAGTATTTT.

This chain uses TRBV12-3 or TRBV12-4 with TRBJ2-3; possibly TRBD1 for D (5 bases). V lost 2 bases and J 8 bases, leaving 11 bases between the germline ends. The CDR3 sequence is 13 residues long. CDR3 DNA: TGTGCCAGCAGTTTATTAAGGGGTGGTACGCAGTATTTT. Protein sequence: CASSLLRGGTQYF.

The V call is TRBV7-9, the J call TRBJ2-2; 12 nucleotides agree with TRBD2. This CDR3 is 16 amino acids long. CDR1 is SEHNR, CDR2 FQNEAQ, per germline (reference sequence). With V trimmed by 5 bases and J by 4 bases, 5 bases remained unmatched. The CDR3 sequence is CASSQLAGGGTGELFF. The DNA of the CDR3 is TGTGCCAGCAGCCAACTAGCGGGGGGAGGCACCGGGGAGCTGTTTTTT.

This clone was counted a single time. The V gene is TRBV7-3, the J gene TRBJ2-3; 12 nucleotides align to TRBD1. Germline V CDR1 and CDR2: SGHTA, FQGTGA. V lost 4 bases to trimming and J lost 5 bases; unmatched junction nucleotides: 4. The CDR3 has 15 amino acids. Here the CDR3 reads CASSWGTGGGDTQYF. The DNA of the CDR3 is TGTGCCAGCAGCTGGGGGACAGGGGGCGGAGATACGCAGTATTTT.

A word on this clone: Other DNA sequences from this sample encode an identical CDR3 as well. The V gene is TRBV5-1, the J gene TRBJ2-7; TRBD2 might be the D (6 bases). Germline lookup yields CDR1 SGHRS and CDR2 YFSETQ. The CDR3 is 13 amino acids. Deletions cut 0 bases from V and 3 bases from J, with 7 bases between. The CDR3 sequence is CASSLAGLYEQYF. The CDR3 region has the DNA TGCGCCAGCAGCTTGGCGGGACTCTACGAGCAGTACTTC.